This T cell receptor (beta chain) was observed in a study of cytomegalovirus exposure and HLA in healthy donors. Findings and limits, study-wide: In a later analysis, an Asian-associated ancestry cluster reportedly showed fewer N-insertions than the approximately 700-donor mean. Reports credit the classifier with highly specific, highly sensitive diagnosis of cytomegalovirus status. Presence/absence comparisons presumed near-even sequencing depth among donors. Researchers counted 150 to 200 TCR beta chains as cytomegalovirus-associated.

To note about this clone: Antigen specificity is unknown.

Germline CDR1 and CDR2: LNHNV and YYDKDF (reference sequence). Trimming stripped 2 bases from V and 0 bases from J, with 7 bases between. The CDR3 length is 15 residues. PCR amplification relied on 60 Vbeta primers (plus 13 Jbeta primers). Profiling relied on immunoSEQ multiplex PCR, and the TCRdb table lists in-frame clones only, not all of them. The repertoire holds approximately 100,000 clones, with about 76% as singletons. This receptor was identified in a young woman in good health and CMV-seronegative. The V gene is TRBV15, the J gene TRBJ2-2, with D possibly TRBD2 on 5 matching bases. The sequencing input was PBMCs. The CDR3 spells CATSRTGANTGELFF. CDR3 DNA sequence: TGTGCCACCAGCAGAACCGGGGCGAACACCGGGGAGCTGTTTTTT.